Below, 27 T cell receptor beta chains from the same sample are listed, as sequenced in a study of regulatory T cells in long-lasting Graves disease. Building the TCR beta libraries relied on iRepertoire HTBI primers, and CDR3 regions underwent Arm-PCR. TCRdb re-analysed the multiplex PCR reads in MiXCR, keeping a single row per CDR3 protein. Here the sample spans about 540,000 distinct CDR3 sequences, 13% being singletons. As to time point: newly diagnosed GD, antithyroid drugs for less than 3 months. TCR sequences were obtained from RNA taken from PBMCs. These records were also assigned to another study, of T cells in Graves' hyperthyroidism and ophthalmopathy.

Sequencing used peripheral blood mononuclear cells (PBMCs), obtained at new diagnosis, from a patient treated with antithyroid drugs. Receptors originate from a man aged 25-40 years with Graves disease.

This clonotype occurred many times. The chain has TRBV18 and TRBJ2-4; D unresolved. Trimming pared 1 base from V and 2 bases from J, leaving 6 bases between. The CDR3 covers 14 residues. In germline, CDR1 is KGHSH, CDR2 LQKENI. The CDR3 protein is CASSPRETKNIQYF. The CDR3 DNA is TGTGCCAGCTCACCACGGGAAACCAAAAACATTCAGTACTTC.

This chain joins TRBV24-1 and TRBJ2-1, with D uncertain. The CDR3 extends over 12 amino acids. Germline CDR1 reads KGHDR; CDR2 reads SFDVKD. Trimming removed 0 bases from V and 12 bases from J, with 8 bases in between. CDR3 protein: CATSDLRLGQFF. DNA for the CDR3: TGTGCCACCAGTGATTTGAGACTCGGGCAGTTCTTC.

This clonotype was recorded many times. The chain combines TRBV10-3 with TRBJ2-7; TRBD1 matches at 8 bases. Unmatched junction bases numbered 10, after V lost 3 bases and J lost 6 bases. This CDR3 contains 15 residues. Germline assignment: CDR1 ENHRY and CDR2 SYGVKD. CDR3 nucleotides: TGTGCCATCAGTGACTTTGCGGCAGGGGGCAGCGAGCAGTACTTC. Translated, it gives CAISDFAAGGSEQYF.

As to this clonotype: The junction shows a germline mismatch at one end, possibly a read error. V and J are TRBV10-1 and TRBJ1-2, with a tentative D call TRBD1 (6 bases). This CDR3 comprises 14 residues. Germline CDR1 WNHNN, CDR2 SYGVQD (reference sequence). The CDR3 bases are TGCGCCAGCAGTGCTGACGGGACAACGTATGGCGACACCTTC. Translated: CASSADGTTYGDTF.

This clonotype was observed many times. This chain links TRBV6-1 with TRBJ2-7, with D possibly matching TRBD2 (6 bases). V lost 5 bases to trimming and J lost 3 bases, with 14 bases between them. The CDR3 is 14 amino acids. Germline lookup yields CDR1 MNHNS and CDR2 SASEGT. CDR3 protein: CASSTPGSSYEQYF. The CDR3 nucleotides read TGTGCCAGCAGTACCCCCGGGAGTAGCTACGAGCAGTACTTC.

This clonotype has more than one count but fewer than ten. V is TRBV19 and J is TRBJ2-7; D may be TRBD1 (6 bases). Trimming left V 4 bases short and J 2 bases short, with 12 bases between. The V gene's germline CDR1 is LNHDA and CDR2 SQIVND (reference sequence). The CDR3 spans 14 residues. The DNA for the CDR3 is TGTGCCAGTAGTACCACAGGGTGGGCCTACGAGCAGTACTTC. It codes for CASSTTGWAYEQYF.

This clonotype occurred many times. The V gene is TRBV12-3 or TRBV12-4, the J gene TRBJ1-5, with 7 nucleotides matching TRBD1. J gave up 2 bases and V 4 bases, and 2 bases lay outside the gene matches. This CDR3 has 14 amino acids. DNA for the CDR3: TGTGCCAGCAGTTACAGGGGACGCAATCAGCCCCAGCATTTT. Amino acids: CASSYRGRNQPQHF.

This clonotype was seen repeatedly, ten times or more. The CDR3 reads CASSLGLSRPISAPNEQFF. The DNA for the CDR3 is TGTGCCAGCAGCTTAGGGCTGTCCCGACCGATCTCGGCCCCTAATGAGCAGTTCTTC. V is TRBV11-2 and J is TRBJ2-1; D is unclear. Germline assignment: CDR1 SGHAT and CDR2 FQNNGV. Trimming left V 1 base short and J 7 bases short, with 26 bases between. CDR3 length: 19 amino acids.

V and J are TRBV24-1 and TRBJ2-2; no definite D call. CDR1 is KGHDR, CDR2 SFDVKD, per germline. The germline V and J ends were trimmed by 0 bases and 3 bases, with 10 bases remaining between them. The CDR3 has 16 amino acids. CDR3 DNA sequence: TGTGCCACCAGTGATTTGGGCGAGCCCCACACCGGGGAGCTGTTTTTT. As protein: CATSDLGEPHTGELFF.

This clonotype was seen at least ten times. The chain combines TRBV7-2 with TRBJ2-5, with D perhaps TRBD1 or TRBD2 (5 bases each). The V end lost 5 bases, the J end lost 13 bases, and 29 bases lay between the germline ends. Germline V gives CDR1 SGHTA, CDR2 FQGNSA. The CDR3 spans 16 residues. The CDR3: CASSLAEGPQYRGRYF. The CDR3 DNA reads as TGTGCCAGCAGCCTCGCTGAGGGGCCCCAATATCGAGGGAGGTACTTC.

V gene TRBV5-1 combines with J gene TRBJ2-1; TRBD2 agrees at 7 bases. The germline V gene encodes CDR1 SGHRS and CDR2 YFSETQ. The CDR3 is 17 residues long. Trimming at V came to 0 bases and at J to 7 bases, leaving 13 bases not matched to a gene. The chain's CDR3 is CASSLEPAGRGRNEQFF. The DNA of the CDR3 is TGCGCCAGCAGCTTGGAGCCAGCGGGACGAGGAAGAAATGAGCAGTTCTTC.

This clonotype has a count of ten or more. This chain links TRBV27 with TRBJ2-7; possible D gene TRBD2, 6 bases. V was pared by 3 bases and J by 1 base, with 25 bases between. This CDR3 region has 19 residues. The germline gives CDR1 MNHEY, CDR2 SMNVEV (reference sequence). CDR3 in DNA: TGTGCCAGCAGTTTGCTCTCCTCGGGAGAGAGCGGGTTATCCTACGAGCAGTACTTC. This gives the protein CASSLLSSGESGLSYEQYF.

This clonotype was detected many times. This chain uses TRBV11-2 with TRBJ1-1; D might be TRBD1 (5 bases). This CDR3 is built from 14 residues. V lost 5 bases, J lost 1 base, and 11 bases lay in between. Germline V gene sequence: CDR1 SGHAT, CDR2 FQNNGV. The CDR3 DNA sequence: TGTGCCAGCAGCATTAGACAGCAGAACACTGAAGCTTTCTTT. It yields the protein CASSIRQQNTEAFF. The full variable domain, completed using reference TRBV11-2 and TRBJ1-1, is EAGVAQSPRYKIIEKRQSVAFWCNPISGHATLYWYQQILGQGPKLLIQFQNNGVVDDSQLPKDRFSAERLKGVDSTLKIQPAKLEDSAVYLCASSIRQQNTEAFFGQGTRLTVV.

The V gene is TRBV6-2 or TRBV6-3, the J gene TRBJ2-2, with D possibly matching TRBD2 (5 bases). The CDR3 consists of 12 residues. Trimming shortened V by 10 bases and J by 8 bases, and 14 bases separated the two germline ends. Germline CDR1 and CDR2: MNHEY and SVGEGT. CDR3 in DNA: TGTGCCACCCTGCGGGCGTCTGGGGAGCTGTTTTTT. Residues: CATLRASGELFF.

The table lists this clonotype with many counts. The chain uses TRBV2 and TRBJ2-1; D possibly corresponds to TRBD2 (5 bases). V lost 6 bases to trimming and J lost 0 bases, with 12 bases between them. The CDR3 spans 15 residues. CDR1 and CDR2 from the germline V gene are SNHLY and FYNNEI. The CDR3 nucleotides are TGTGCCAGCAGCAGAGCGGAACTCTCCTACAATGAGCAGTTCTTC. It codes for CASSRAELSYNEQFF.

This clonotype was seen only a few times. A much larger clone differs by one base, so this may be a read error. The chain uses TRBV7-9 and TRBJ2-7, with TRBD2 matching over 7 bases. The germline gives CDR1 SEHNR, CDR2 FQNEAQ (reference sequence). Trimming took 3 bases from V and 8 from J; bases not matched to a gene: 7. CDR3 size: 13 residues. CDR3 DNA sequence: TGTGCCAGCAGCTTCGGACTAGACGACAAGCAGTACTTC. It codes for CASSFGLDDKQYF.

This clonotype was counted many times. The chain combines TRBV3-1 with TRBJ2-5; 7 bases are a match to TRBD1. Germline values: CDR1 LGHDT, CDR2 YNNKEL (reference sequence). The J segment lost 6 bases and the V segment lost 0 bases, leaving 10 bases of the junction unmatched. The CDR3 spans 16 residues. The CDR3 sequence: CASSQDRRRGRQTQYF. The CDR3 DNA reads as TGTGCCAGCAGCCAAGATCGCAGAAGGGGGCGACAGACCCAGTACTTC.

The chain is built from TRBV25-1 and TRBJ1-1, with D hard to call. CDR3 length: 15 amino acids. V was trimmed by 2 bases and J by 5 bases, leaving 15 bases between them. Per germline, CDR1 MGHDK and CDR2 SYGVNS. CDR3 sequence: CASSEAPGGGTEAFF. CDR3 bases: TGTGCCAGCAGTGAAGCACCGGGAGGCGGAACTGAAGCTTTCTTT. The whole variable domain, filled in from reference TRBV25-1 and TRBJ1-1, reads EADIYQTPRYLVIGTGKKITLECSQTMGHDKMYWYQQDPGMELHLIHYSYGVNSTEKGDLSSESTVSRIRTEHFPLTLESARPSHTSQYLCASSEAPGGGTEAFFGQGTRLTVV.

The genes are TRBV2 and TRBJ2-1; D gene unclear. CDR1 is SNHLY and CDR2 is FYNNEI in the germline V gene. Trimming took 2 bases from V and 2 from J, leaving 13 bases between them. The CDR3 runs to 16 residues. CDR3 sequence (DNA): TGTGCCAGCAGTGAACTCGGTTTAACGGCCTACAATGAGCAGTTCTTC. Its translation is CASSELGLTAYNEQFF.

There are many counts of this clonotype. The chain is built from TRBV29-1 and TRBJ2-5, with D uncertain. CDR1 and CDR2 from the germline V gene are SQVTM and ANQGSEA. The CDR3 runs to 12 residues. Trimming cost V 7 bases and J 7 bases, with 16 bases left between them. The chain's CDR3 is CSGWAAEGTQYF. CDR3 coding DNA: TGCAGCGGTTGGGCCGCCGAAGGGACCCAGTACTTC.

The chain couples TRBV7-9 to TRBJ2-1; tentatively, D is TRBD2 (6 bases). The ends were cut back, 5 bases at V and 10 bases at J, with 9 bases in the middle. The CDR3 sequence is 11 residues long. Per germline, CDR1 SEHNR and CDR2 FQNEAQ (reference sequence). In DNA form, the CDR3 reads TGTGCCAGCAGCCCTCTAGCGGAGCAGTTCTTC. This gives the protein CASSPLAEQFF. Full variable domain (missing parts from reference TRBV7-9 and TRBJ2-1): DTGVSQNPRHKITKRGQNVTFRCDPISEHNRLYWYRQTLGQGPEFLTYFQNEAQLEKSRLLSDRFSAERPKGSFSTLEIQRTEQGDSAMYLCASSPLAEQFFGPGTRLTVL.

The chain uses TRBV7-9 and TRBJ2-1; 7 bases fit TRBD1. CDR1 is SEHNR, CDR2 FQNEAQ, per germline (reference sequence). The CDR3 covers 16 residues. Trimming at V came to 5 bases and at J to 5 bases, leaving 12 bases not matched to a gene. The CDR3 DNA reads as TGTGCCAGCAGCGTTACCGGGACAGCCACTAACAATGAGCAGTTCTTC. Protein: CASSVTGTATNNEQFF. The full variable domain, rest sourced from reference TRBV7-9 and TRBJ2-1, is DTGVSQNPRHKITKRGQNVTFRCDPISEHNRLYWYRQTLGQGPEFLTYFQNEAQLEKSRLLSDRFSAERPKGSFSTLEIQRTEQGDSAMYLCASSVTGTATNNEQFFGPGTRLTVL.

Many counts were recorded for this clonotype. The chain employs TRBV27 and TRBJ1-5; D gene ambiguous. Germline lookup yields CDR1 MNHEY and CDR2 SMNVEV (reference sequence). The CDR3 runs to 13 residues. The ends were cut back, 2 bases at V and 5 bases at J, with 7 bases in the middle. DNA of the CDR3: TGTGCCAGCAGTTTAAGGTACGATCAGCCCCAGCATTTT. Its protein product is CASSLRYDQPQHF.

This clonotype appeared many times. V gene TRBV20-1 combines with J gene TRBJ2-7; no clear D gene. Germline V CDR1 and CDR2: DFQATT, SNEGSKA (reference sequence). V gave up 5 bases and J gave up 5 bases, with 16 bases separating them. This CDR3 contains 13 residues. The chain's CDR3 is CSAGGPTSHEQYF. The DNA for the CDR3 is TGCAGTGCTGGCGGTCCCACGTCCCACGAGCAGTACTTC.

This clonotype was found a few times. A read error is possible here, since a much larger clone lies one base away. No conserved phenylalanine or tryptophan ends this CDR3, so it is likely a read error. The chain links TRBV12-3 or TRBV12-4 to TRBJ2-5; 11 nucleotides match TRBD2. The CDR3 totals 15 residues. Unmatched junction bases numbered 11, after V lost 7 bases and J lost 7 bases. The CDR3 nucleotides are TGTGCCAGCAAAAGTACTAGCGGGAGTGGGGCGACCCAGTACCTC. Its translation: CASKSTSGSGATQYL.

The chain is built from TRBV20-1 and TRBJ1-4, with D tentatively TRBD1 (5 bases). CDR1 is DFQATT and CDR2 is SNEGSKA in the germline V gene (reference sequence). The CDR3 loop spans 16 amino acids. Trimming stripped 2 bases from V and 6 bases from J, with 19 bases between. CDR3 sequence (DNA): TGCAGTGCTAGACTGATAGGTTGGGGGGATGATGAAAAACTGTTTTTT. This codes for CSARLIGWGDDEKLFF.

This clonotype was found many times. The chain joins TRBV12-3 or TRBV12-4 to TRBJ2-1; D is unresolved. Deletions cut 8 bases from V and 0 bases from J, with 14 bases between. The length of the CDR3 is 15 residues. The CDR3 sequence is CASAPMELSYNEQFF. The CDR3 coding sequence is TGTGCCAGCGCTCCTATGGAACTCTCCTACAATGAGCAGTTCTTC.